The subject of this entry is one TCR beta chain. This CDR3 is 12 amino acids long. Trimming stripped 4 bases from V and 4 bases from J, with 8 bases between. This sample was taken from a study of blood T cell repertoires in COVID-19. Looking at the study overall: Acute and convalescent COVID-19 samples came from the United States, Italy and Spain. T cells, B-cell-depleted T cells, or PBMCs provided the cDNA or gDNA that served as material.

Authors' analysis steps: It was from reference gene primer amplification that nucleated cell counts were estimated. TCRdb's table, derived via immunoSEQ multiplex PCR, lists solely in-frame clones and lacks some. From that table come the V and J calls and clone size; the DNA was used to work out D and trimming. The sample records a few hundred thousand clones, around nine tenths being singletons. Sequenced sample: peripheral blood. The chain uses TRBV12-3 or TRBV12-4 and TRBJ2-7; D might be TRBD1 (5 bases). The TCR sequence derives from a woman aged 70-85 years with active or convalescent COVID-19. The CDR3 DNA reads TGTGCCAGCAGTTGGACAACTTACGAGCAGTACTTC. This translates into CASSWTTYEQYF.